This T cell receptor (beta chain) originates from a study of response to subunit inactivated influenza vaccine. Study outcomes and limitations: Each seasonal influenza vaccination recruits few new T cells, the authors suggested.

From the RT-PCR reads, TCRdb called clonotypes with MiXCR, one entry per CDR3 protein. This repertoire shows some 500,000 distinct CDR3 sequences, roughly 23% found once; its top ten account for approximately 2%. The CDR3 loop spans 14 amino acids. Trimming cost V 2 bases and J 5 bases; bases outside gene matches: 7. Germline assignment: CDR1 SGHRS and CDR2 YFSETQ. This clonotype was seen repeatedly, ten times or more. Its antigen is undetermined. This sequence joins TRBV5-1 and TRBJ2-7, with TRBD2 identical over 7 bases. The clonotype was recovered from a man between 45 and 60 years old who received an inactivated influenza vaccine. The sequences come from CD4+ T cells sorted from PBMCs, collected around 5 days after vaccination. In nucleotides, the CDR3 is TGCGCCAGCAGCTTCGACCTAGCGGTAAACGAGCAGTACTTC. The encoded protein is CASSFDLAVNEQYF.